These 18 T cell receptor beta chains were sequenced from one sample in a study of T cell responses to AZD1222 COVID-19 vaccine. Profiling relied on immunoSEQ multiplex PCR, and the TCRdb table lists in-frame clones only, not all of them. The sample includes 90,000 to 120,000 clones, approximately 89% of them seen just once. This sample comprised peripheral blood, obtained 28 days after the second dose of the MenACWY control vaccine. These receptors were taken from an adult who received the MenACWY meningococcal vaccine as a control.

V usage is TRBV27 and J usage is TRBJ2-5; no reliable D call. The CDR3 is 13 residues long. Per germline, CDR1 MNHEY and CDR2 SMNVEV (reference sequence). Trimming pared 2 bases from V and 5 bases from J, leaving 9 bases between. CDR3 residues: CASSLTERETQYF. DNA for the CDR3: TGTGCCAGCAGTTTAACTGAAAGGGAGACCCAGTACTTC.

This chain connects TRBV29-1 to TRBJ2-1; weak D call: TRBD2 (6 bases). V was pared by 6 bases and J by 5 bases, with 20 bases between. The CDR3 runs 15 residues. Germline V lookup: CDR1 SQVTM, CDR2 ANQGSEA. The CDR3 DNA follows: TGCAGCGTACTCGGCGGGGCAGGGTTAGACAATGAGCAGTTCTTC. Translated, it gives CSVLGGAGLDNEQFF.

This chain connects TRBV28 to TRBJ2-3; D ambiguous. The CDR3 contains 12 residues. V lost 4 bases and J 4 bases, leaving 6 bases between the germline ends. Looked up from germline, CDR1 is MDHEN and CDR2 is SYDVKM. As DNA, the CDR3 is TGTGCCAGCAGTTCCTTTTCAGATACGCAGTATTTT. This translates into CASSSFSDTQYF.

The rearrangement uses TRBV27 and TRBJ2-3; D remains unclear. V shed 0 bases and J shed 4 bases, with 14 bases lying between them. In germline, CDR1 is MNHEY, CDR2 SMNVEV (reference sequence). The CDR3 has 16 residues. CDR3 sequence reads: CASSLSILMSADTQYF. CDR3 sequence (DNA): TGTGCCAGCAGTTTATCGATTCTCATGAGCGCAGATACGCAGTATTTT.

This clone was detected only once. This chain joins TRBV2 and TRBJ2-3; either TRBD1 or TRBD2 may supply D (6 bases each). The germline V and J ends were trimmed by 10 bases and 2 bases, with 16 bases remaining between them. CDR3 size: 14 residues. Germline values: CDR1 SNHLY, CDR2 FYNNEI. Written as DNA, the CDR3 is TGTGCCACAGGGGACGGGAGCTTCACAGATACGCAGTATTTT. The encoded protein is CATGDGSFTDTQYF.

This clone was detected only once. V is TRBV5-5 and J is TRBJ1-2, with 9 bases lining up with TRBD1. Germline values: CDR1 SGHKS, CDR2 YYEKEE (reference sequence). The CDR3 has 15 amino acids. J gave up 6 bases and V 4 bases, and 10 bases lay outside the gene matches. The CDR3 sequence: CASSISGQGPNGYTF. The CDR3 DNA reads as TGTGCCAGCAGCATTTCGGGACAGGGACCCAATGGCTACACCTTC.

The chain recombines TRBV7-3 with TRBJ1-2; 12 nucleotides agree with TRBD1. Losses at the gene ends were 2 bases for V and 7 bases for J; bases not matched to a gene: 5. The CDR3 length is 15 residues. The germline V gene encodes CDR1 SGHTA and CDR2 FQGTGA. This chain's CDR3 is CASSLGDRGPGGYTF. The CDR3 DNA is TGTGCCAGCAGCTTAGGGGACAGGGGGCCCGGTGGCTACACCTTC.

The chain carries TRBV6-5 and TRBJ2-3; unclear D gene. Trimming removed 8 bases from V and 2 bases from J, with 5 bases in between. Germline-derived CDR1 and CDR2 are MNHEY and SVGAGI. This CDR3 has 11 amino acids. The CDR3 sequence: CASRLTDTQYF. CDR3 coding DNA: TGTGCCAGCCGCCTCACAGATACGCAGTATTTT.

The rearrangement uses TRBV5-5 and TRBJ2-7; 13 bases are shared with TRBD2. The CDR3 is 16 amino acids. J gave up 4 bases and V 3 bases, and 7 bases lay outside the gene matches. The V gene's germline CDR1 is SGHKS and CDR2 YYEKEE (reference sequence). CDR3 residues: CASSYPTSGGRYEQYF. The CDR3 coding sequence is TGTGCCAGCAGCTATCCGACTAGCGGGGGGAGGTACGAGCAGTACTTC.

The genes are TRBV9 and TRBJ2-5; 8 bases agree with TRBD2. This CDR3 comprises 14 residues. The germline gives CDR1 SGDLS, CDR2 YYNGEE. V lost 4 bases to trimming and J lost 1 base; unmatched junction nucleotides: 3. CDR3 region: CASSPRGVQETQYF. CDR3 DNA sequence: TGTGCCAGCAGCCCGCGGGGGGTCCAAGAGACCCAGTACTTC.

The chain carries TRBV9 and TRBJ1-2, with TRBD1 identical over 8 bases. Germline values: CDR1 SGDLS, CDR2 YYNGEE. The CDR3 extends over 19 amino acids. J was trimmed by 0 bases and V by 3 bases; bases with no gene match: 16. The chain's CDR3 is CASSASSTLRTGTNYGYTF. CDR3 DNA sequence: TGTGCCAGCAGCGCCTCGAGTACCCTCCGGACAGGGACTAACTATGGCTACACCTTC.

The chain uses TRBV9 and TRBJ1-2; 7 nucleotides line up with TRBD1. CDR3 size: 12 residues. Germline CDR1 reads SGDLS; CDR2 reads YYNGEE. J gave up 7 bases and V 3 bases, and 3 bases lay outside the gene matches. CDR3 DNA: TGTGCCAGCAGCGAGGGACAGTTTGGCTACACCTTC. The encoded protein is CASSEGQFGYTF. Drawing the rest from reference TRBV9 and TRBJ1-2, the complete variable domain is DSGVTQTPKHLITATGQRVTLRCSPRSGDLSVYWYQQSLDQGLQFLIQYYNGEERAKGNILERFSAQQFPDLHSELNLSSLELGDSALYFCASSEGQFGYTFGSGTRLTVV.

The chain is built from TRBV9 and TRBJ1-6; D not certain. CDR3 size: 14 residues. CDR1 is SGDLS and CDR2 is YYNGEE in the germline V gene. V shed 6 bases and J shed 7 bases, with 14 bases lying between them. The CDR3 nucleotides read TGTGCCAGCATCCTGACGGGAGCAAATTCACCCCTCCACTTT. It encodes CASILTGANSPLHF.

This chain joins TRBV3-1 (or the pseudogene TRBV3-2) and TRBJ2-1; D remains unclear. Deletions cut 0 bases from V and 2 bases from J, with 8 bases between. Per germline, CDR1 LGHDT and CDR2 YNNKEL (reference sequence). The CDR3 extends over 15 amino acids. The CDR3 sequence is CASSQESPTYNEQFF. As DNA, the CDR3 is TGTGCCAGCAGCCAAGAGTCTCCGACCTACAATGAGCAGTTCTTC.

This chain links TRBV4-1 with TRBJ2-3; 9 positions agree with TRBD2. The CDR3 runs to 17 residues. CDR1 is MGHRA, CDR2 YSYEKL, per germline. Trimming removed 1 base from V and 4 bases from J; junction bases left unmatched: 9. CDR3 coding DNA: TGCGCCAGCAGCCAAGTCCGGGGCGGGGGGGCACCAGATACGCAGTATTTT. It specifies CASSQVRGGGAPDTQYF.

The J gene is TRBJ2-1, the V gene TRBV7-9; the D call may be TRBD1 or TRBD2 (6 bases each). The CDR3 is made up of 13 amino acids. Germline assignment: CDR1 SEHNR and CDR2 FQNEAQ (reference sequence). V dropped 3 bases and J dropped 14 bases, with 17 bases sitting between them. CDR3 in amino acids: CASSFHGGSGKFF. DNA for the CDR3: TGTGCCAGCAGCTTCCACGGGGGCTCAGGGAAGTTCTTC.

V and J are TRBV7-9 and TRBJ2-2; 7 bases match TRBD2. V was pared by 7 bases and J by 4 bases, with 6 bases of the junction left unmatched. Germline CDR1 is SEHNR and CDR2 is FQNEAQ (reference sequence). The CDR3 contains 14 residues. CDR3 DNA: TGTGCCAGCATCGGCTGGGGGGGCACCGGGGAGCTGTTTTTT. This codes for CASIGWGGTGELFF.

This clone was detected once. V is TRBV10-3 and J is TRBJ1-1, with D uncertain. This CDR3 spans 13 amino acids. Trimming stripped 4 bases from V and 4 bases from J, with 10 bases between. The V gene's germline CDR1 is ENHRY and CDR2 SYGVKD. The CDR3 nucleotides are TGTGCCATCAGTGTCAACGACGGCACTGAAGCTTTCTTT. It specifies CAISVNDGTEAFF.